This TCR beta chain appears in the sequencing data of a study of human T cells and chemical hapten exposure. Study-wide results and caveats: TCRs exceeding 1 in 1000 frequency stayed unchanged with DPC sensitization.

Looked up from germline, CDR1 is SGHVS and CDR2 is FNYEAQ. Trimming cost V 5 bases and J 1 base, with 15 bases left between them. This CDR3 has 16 amino acids. Individual cDNA molecules in this library carried unique molecular identifiers. Per the original data handling: Counts of TCRs in each sample centred on a median of approximately 100,000 and extended from roughly 23,000 to 700,000. TCRdb used MiXCR to reprocess the RACE reads, holding one entry per CDR3 protein. V and J calls and clone size were set by TCRdb, not the authors. The sample includes 130,000 or so distinct CDR3 sequences, approximately 8.3% of them seen just once. This clonotype occurred a few times. Its antigen is not known. The sample's time point: healthy volunteer bleed at 2 weeks. Unfractionated whole blood was the source from which total RNA was extracted.

The source material was whole blood. The receptor was isolated from a male donor in good health. Some clones in this sample may be carry-over from other donors' samples. The chain is built from TRBV7-6 and TRBJ2-1; unclear D gene. CDR3 DNA sequence: TGTGCCAGCAGCCCCGAGGTCGCAGAGTCCTACAATGAGCAGTTCTTC. It is translated as CASSPEVAESYNEQFF. The entire variable domain, with the rest obtained from reference TRBV7-6 and TRBJ2-1, is as follows: GAGVSQSPRYKVTKRGQDVALRCDPISGHVSLYWYRQALGQGPEFLTYFNYEAQQDKSGLPNDRFSAERPEGSISTLTIQRTEQRDSAMYRCASSPEVAESYNEQFFGPGTRLTVL.